The 12 T cell receptor beta chains below come from one sample, sequenced in a study of T cell clonality in common variable immunodeficiency. Study-wide points: Reportedly, TCR beta sequences from common variable immunodeficiency showed fewer deletions and N-nucleotide insertions.

The antigens of these receptors remain unknown. Assay used: immunoSEQ multiplex PCR; TCRdb lists only in-frame clones, some missing. Observed in the sample are approximately 35,000 clones, none of them singletons. Sequenced material: peripheral blood mononuclear cells. The receptors were gathered from a human donor with common variable immunodeficiency.

Many counts were recorded for this clone. The read is 3 residues too short to cover the CDR3 end, so that end is filled in from the germline J gene. This sequence joins TRBV18 and TRBJ1-4; 10 nucleotides match TRBD1. Unmatched junction bases numbered 8, after V lost 2 bases and J lost 8 bases. The CDR3 extends over 16 amino acids. The germline gives CDR1 KGHSH, CDR2 LQKENI. Partial CDR3 DNA: TGTGCCAGCTCACCAACAGGGACAGGGGTGAGGGAAAAA. This sequence encodes CASSPTGTGVREK. The whole CDR3 reads CASSPTGTGVREKLFF.

This clone was counted only a few times. The observed sequence ends 3 residues before the CDR3 terminus, with the missing tail filled in from the germline J gene. The chain combines TRBV7-9 with TRBJ1-5; possibly TRBD1 for D (5 bases). The V end was cut by 0 bases, the J end by 4 bases, with 10 bases between. From germline, CDR1 is SEHNR and CDR2 FQNEAQ (reference sequence). This CDR3 comprises 15 residues. The CDR3 region is CASSLAPDRNQPQHF. Incomplete CDR3 DNA: TGTGCCAGCAGCTTAGCCCCAGACAGAAATCAGCCC.

Sample share makes this clone medium-sized. The CDR3 end is not reached by the read, which stops 3 residues before it; the germline J gene fills it in. V gene TRBV20-1 combines with J gene TRBJ2-3, with a weak D call TRBD1 (5 bases). The CDR3 is 18 amino acids. The germline V gene has CDR1 DFQATT and CDR2 SNEGSKA (reference sequence). Trimming removed 0 bases at V and 2 bases at J, with 21 bases between. The sequenced part of the CDR3 DNA is TGCAGTGCTAGAGATAGGGGATTGAATACGGAAATCACAGATACG. It is translated as CSARDRGLNTEITDT. In full, the CDR3 is CSARDRGLNTEITDTQYF.

This clone has ten or more counts. The read gets to within 3 residues of the CDR3 end, and the germline J gene fills in the rest. The chain joins TRBV28 to TRBJ2-7; TRBD2 agrees at 8 bases. V trimming: 2 bases; J trimming: 4 bases; junction bases outside the gene matches: 4. The CDR3 covers 14 residues. CDR1 and CDR2 (germline): MDHEN, SYDVKM. The sequenced part of the CDR3 DNA is TGTGCCAGCAGTTTAGCGGGAGGAATTTACGAG. Translated: CASSLAGGIYE. The complete CDR3 reads CASSLAGGIYEQYF.

This clone was observed a handful of times. The CDR3 is cut off 3 residues early in the read; its end comes from the germline J gene. The chain links TRBV20-1 to TRBJ2-1; no clear D gene. The germline gives CDR1 DFQATT, CDR2 SNEGSKA (reference sequence). Deletions cut 0 bases from V and 3 bases from J, with 12 bases between. The CDR3 is 15 residues long. The CDR3 DNA, read in part, is TGCAGTGCTAGAGATTGGCGGAGAAGCTACAATGAG. It specifies CSARDWRRSYNE. Given in full, the CDR3 is CSARDWRRSYNEQFF.

This clone was detected many times. The CDR3 end falls 3 residues outside the read, so it is completed with the germline J gene. The chain is built from TRBV13 and TRBJ2-7, with 7 nucleotides matching TRBD1. This CDR3 comprises 15 residues. CDR1 and CDR2 from the germline V gene are PRHDT and FYEKMQ (reference sequence). V trimming: 6 bases; J trimming: 0 bases; junction bases outside the gene matches: 8. The CDR3 protein is CASRGGRGPSYEQYF. Incomplete CDR3 DNA: TGTGCCAGCAGAGGAGGTAGGGGGCCCTCCTACGAG.

Comments on this clone: Read sequence stops 3 residues before the CDR3 end, and the germline J gene provides the missing end. V gene TRBV5-1 combines with J gene TRBJ2-7; D perhaps matches TRBD2 (5 bases). The V and J ends lost 2 bases and 6 bases respectively, with 18 bases between them. The CDR3 contains 15 residues. The germline V gene has CDR1 SGHRS and CDR2 YFSETQ. The CDR3 reads CASSFSPGVGSEQYF. The sequenced part of the CDR3 DNA is TGCGCCAGCAGCTTTTCCCCCGGGGTGGGTAGCGAG. Complete variable domain (other parts from reference TRBV5-1 and TRBJ2-7): KAGVTQTPRYLIKTRGQQVTLSCSPISGHRSVSWYQQTPGQGLQFLFEYFSETQRNKGNFPGRFSGRQFSNSRSEMNVSTLELGDSALYLCASSFSPGVGSEQYFGPGTRLTVT.

This clone was found a few times. The read ends 3 residues before the CDR3 terminus; that terminus is restored from the germline J gene. The chain employs TRBV19 and TRBJ1-5; no reliable D call. From germline, CDR1 is LNHDA and CDR2 SQIVND (reference sequence). Deletions cut 4 bases from V and 9 bases from J, with 10 bases between. CDR3 length: 12 residues. CDR3 loop: CASSKGYGPQHF. Incomplete CDR3 DNA: TGTGCCAGTAGTAAAGGGTACGGGCCC.

There are a few counts of this clone. Read sequence stops 3 residues before the CDR3 end, and the germline J gene provides the missing end. The J gene is TRBJ2-7, the V gene TRBV18, with no clear D. The CDR3 is 13 amino acids. Germline assignment: CDR1 KGHSH and CDR2 LQKENI. Between the trimmed V and J ends, which lost 1 base and 3 bases, there was a span of 7 bases. The CDR3: CASSPRAGYEQYF. The DNA read from the CDR3 is TGTGCCAGCTCACCACGGGCCGGCTACGAG.

This clone showed up just a few times. The sequenced fragment ends 3 residues before the CDR3 boundary, so the rest is inferred from the germline J gene. The rearrangement joins TRBV2 to TRBJ2-7, with a tentative D call TRBD2 (5 bases). This CDR3 spans 15 amino acids. From germline, CDR1 is SNHLY and CDR2 FYNNEI. V was clipped by 6 bases and J by 0 bases, with 15 bases between them. The CDR3 sequence: CASSSSGRGSYEQYF. The covered CDR3 bases are TGTGCCAGCAGCTCCAGCGGACGAGGCTCCTACGAG. The full variable domain, completed using reference TRBV2 and TRBJ2-7, is EPEVTQTPSHQVTQMGQEVILRCVPISNHLYFYWYRQILGQKVEFLVSFYNNEISEKSEIFDDQFSVERPDGSNFTLKIRSTKLEDSAMYFCASSSSGRGSYEQYFGPGTRLTVT.

This clone was observed at least ten times. The read falls 3 residues short of the CDR3 end, and the missing part is taken from the germline J gene. V usage is TRBV6-1 and J usage is TRBJ1-2, with 8 bases lining up with TRBD1. J gave up 6 bases and V 3 bases, and 6 bases lay outside the gene matches. Germline loops: CDR1 MNHNS, CDR2 SASEGT. The CDR3 has 14 amino acids. This CDR3 is CASSDRQGRDGYTF. The CDR3 bases that were read are TGTGCCAGCAGTGATAGACAGGGGAGGGATGGC.

This clone was recorded many times. The observed sequence ends 3 residues before the CDR3 terminus, with the missing tail filled in from the germline J gene. This sequence joins TRBV18 and TRBJ2-3; no definite D call. CDR1 is KGHSH and CDR2 is LQKENI in the germline V gene. This CDR3 is 15 amino acids long. V lost 0 bases to trimming and J lost 1 base, with 8 bases between them. The CDR3: CASSPPSSGTDTQYF. CDR3 DNA, as far as it was read: TGTGCCAGCTCACCACCGTCCAGCGGCACAGATACG.